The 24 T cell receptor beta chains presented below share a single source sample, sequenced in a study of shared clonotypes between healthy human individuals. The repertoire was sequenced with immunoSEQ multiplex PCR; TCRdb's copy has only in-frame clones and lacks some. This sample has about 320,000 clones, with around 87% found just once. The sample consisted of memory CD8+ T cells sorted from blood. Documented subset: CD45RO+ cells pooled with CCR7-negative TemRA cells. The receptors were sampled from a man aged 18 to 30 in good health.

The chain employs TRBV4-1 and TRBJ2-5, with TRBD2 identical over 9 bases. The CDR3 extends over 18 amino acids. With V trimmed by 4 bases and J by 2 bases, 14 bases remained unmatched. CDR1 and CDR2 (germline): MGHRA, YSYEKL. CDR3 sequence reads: CASSPRELAGPGQETQYF. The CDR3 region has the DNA TGCGCCAGCAGCCCCCGTGAGCTAGCGGGACCTGGTCAAGAGACCCAGTACTTC.

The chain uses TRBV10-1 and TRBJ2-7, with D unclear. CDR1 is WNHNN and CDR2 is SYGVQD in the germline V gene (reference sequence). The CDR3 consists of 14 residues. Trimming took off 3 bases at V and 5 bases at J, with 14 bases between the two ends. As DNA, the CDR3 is TGCGCCAGCAGTGAAGGAATAGGTCCCGACGAGCAGTACTTC. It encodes CASSEGIGPDEQYF.

CDR3 sequence (DNA): TGTGCCAGCAGCCCAGAGGGGCCAAGGGTGGGGGAGACCCAGTACTTC. The encoded protein is CASSPEGPRVGETQYF. This chain links TRBV28 with TRBJ2-5; either TRBD1 or TRBD2 may supply D (5 bases each). V dropped 6 bases and J dropped 5 bases, with 22 bases sitting between them. The CDR3 totals 16 residues. Germline CDR1 reads MDHEN; CDR2 reads SYDVKM.

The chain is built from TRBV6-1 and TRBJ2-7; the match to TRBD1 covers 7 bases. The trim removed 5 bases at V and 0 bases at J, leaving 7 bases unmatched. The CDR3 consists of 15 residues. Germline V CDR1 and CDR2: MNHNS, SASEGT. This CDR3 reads CASSPSGTASYEQYF. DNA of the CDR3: TGTGCCAGCAGTCCCTCCGGGACAGCCTCCTACGAGCAGTACTTC.

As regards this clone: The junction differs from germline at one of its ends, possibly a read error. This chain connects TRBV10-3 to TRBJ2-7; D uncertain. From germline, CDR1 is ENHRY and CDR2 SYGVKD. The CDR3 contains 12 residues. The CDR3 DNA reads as TGTGCCATCAGTGAGTCAGGGCCACCTACCGGCTTC. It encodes CAISESGPPTGF.

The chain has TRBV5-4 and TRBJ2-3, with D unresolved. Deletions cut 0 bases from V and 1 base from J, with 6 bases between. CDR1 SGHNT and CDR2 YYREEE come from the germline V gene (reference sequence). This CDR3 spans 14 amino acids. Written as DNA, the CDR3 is TGTGCCAGCAGCTTGGCACGGGGCACAGATACGCAGTATTTT. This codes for CASSLARGTDTQYF.

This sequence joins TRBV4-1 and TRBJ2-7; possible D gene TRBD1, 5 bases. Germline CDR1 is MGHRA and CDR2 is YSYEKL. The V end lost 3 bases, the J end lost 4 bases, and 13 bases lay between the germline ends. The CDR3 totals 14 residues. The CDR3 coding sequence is TGCGCCAGCAGCCAGGACACGAGCCTATACGAGCAGTACTTC. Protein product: CASSQDTSLYEQYF.

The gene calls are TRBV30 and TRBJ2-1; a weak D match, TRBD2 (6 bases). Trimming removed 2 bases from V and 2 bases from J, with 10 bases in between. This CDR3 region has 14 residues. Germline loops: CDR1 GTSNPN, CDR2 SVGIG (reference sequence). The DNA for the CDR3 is TGTGCCTGGAGTCGAGGAGGGGCCTACAATGAGCAGTTCTTC. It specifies CAWSRGGAYNEQFF.

Here the CDR3 reads CASSYKGRAYEQYF. CDR3 in DNA: TGTGCCAGCAGTTACAAAGGGCGGGCCTACGAGCAGTACTTC. The gene calls are TRBV6-5 and TRBJ2-7, with D tentatively TRBD2 (5 bases). CDR3 length: 14 amino acids. The V end was cut by 2 bases, the J end by 2 bases, with 10 bases between. The V gene's germline CDR1 is MNHEY and CDR2 SVGAGI.

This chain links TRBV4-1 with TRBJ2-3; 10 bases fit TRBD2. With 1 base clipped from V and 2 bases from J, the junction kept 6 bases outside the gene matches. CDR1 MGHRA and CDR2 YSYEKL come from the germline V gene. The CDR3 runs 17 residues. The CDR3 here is CASSQGVLAGDTDTQYF. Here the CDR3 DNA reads TGCGCCAGCAGCCAAGGGGTCCTAGCGGGGGACACAGATACGCAGTATTTT.

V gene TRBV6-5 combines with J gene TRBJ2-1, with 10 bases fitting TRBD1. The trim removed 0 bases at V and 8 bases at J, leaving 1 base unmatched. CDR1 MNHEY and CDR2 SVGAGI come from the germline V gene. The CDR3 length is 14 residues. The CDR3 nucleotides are TGTGCCAGCAGTTACTCTGGGACAGGGGATGAGCAGTTCTTC. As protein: CASSYSGTGDEQFF.

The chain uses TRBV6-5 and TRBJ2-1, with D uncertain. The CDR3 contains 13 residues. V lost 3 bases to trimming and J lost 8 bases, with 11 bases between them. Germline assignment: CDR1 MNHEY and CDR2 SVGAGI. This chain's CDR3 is CASSYGPGDEQFF. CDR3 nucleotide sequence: TGTGCCAGCAGTTATGGACCTGGGGATGAGCAGTTCTTC.

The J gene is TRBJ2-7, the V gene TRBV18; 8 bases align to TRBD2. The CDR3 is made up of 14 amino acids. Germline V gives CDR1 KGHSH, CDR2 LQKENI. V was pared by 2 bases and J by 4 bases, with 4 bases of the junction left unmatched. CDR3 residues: CASSPGASGYEQYF. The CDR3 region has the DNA TGTGCCAGCTCACCAGGGGCTAGCGGGTACGAGCAGTACTTC.

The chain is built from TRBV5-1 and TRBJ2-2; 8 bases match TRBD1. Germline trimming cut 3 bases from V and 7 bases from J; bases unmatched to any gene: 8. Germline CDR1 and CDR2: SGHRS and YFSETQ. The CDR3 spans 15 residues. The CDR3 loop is CASSSLTGEDGELFF. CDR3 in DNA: TGCGCCAGCAGCTCTTTGACAGGGGAGGACGGGGAGCTGTTTTTT.

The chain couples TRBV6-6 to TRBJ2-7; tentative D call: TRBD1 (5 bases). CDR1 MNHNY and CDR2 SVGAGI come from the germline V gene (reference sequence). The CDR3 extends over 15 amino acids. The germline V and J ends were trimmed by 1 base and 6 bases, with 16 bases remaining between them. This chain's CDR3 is CASSYWSREGVEQYF. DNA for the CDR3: TGTGCCAGCAGTTACTGGTCACGTGAAGGGGTCGAGCAGTACTTC.

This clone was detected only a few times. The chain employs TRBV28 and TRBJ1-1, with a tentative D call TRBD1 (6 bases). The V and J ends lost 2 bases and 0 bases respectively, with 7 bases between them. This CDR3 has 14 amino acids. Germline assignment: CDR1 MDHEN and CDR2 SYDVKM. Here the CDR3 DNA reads TGTGCCAGCAGTTTACAGGGGATGAACACTGAAGCTTTCTTT. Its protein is CASSLQGMNTEAFF.

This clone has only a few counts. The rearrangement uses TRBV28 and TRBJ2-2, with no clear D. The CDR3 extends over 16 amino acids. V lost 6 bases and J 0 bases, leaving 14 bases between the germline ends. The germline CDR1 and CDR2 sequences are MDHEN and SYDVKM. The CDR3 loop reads CASRTNKLTNTGELFF. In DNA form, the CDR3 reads TGTGCCAGCAGAACGAACAAGCTTACGAACACCGGGGAGCTGTTTTTT.

DNA of the CDR3: TGTGCCAGCAGTTTATACCCCCTATTAACAGGGGTGTCTAGCACAGATACGCAGTATTTT. Its translation is CASSLYPLLTGVSSTDTQYF. The gene calls are TRBV28 and TRBJ2-3; 7 nucleotides line up with TRBD1. V was clipped by 1 base and J by 0 bases; unmatched bases: 16. Germline V gene sequence: CDR1 MDHEN, CDR2 SYDVKM. The CDR3 sequence is 20 residues long.

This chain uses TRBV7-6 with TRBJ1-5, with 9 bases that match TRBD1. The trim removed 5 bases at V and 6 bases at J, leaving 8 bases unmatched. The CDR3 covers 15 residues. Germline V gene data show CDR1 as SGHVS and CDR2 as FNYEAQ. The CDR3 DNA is TGTGCCAGCAGCCCCTGGACAGGGGAGGCTCAGCCCCAGCATTTT. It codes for CASSPWTGEAQPQHF.

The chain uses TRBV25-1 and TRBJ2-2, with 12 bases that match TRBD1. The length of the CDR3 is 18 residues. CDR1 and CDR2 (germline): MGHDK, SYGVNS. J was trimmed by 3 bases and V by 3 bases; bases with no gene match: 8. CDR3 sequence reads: CASSDPGQGAWDTGELFF. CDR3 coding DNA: TGTGCCAGCAGTGACCCGGGACAGGGGGCTTGGGACACCGGGGAGCTGTTTTTT.

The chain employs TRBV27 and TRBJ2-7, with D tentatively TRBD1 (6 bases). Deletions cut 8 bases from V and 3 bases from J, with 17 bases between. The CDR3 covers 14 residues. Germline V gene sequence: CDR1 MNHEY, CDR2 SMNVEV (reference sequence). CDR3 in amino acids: CASGPLGDIYEQYF. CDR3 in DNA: TGTGCCAGCGGGCCTTTAGGGGACATCTACGAGCAGTACTTC.

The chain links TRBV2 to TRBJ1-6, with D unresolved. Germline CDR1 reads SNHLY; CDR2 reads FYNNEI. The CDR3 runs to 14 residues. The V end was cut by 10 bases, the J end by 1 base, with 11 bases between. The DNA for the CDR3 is TGTGCCACACGGGAGGATTCCTATAATTCACCCCTCCACTTT. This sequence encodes CATREDSYNSPLHF.

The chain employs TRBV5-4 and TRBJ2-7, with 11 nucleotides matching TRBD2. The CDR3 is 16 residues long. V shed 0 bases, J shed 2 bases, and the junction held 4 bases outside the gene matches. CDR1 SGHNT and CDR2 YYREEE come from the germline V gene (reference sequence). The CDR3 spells CASSLGPSGGTYEQYF. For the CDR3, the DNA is TGTGCCAGCAGCTTGGGGCCTAGCGGGGGGACCTACGAGCAGTACTTC.

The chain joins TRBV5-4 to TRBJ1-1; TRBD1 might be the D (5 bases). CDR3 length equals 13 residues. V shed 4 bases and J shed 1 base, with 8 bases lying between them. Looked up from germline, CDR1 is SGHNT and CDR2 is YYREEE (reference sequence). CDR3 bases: TGTGCCAGCAGCGTTGACAGGAACACTGAAGCTTTCTTT. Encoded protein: CASSVDRNTEAFF.